Given below is one T cell receptor (beta chain) in context. Its target is not known. Germline V gene sequence: CDR1 LGHNA, CDR2 YNFKEQ. The CDR3 totals 15 residues. J was trimmed by 5 bases and V by 1 base; bases with no gene match: 2. The entry originates in a study of cytomegalovirus exposure and HLA in healthy donors. The PCR made use of 60 Vbeta and 13 Jbeta primers. Repertoires were generated with immunoSEQ multiplex PCR, while TCRdb's copy carries only in-frame clones and drops some. The profile shows about 220,000 clones, around 76% of them singletons. Findings and limits, study-wide: Highly shared sequence variants in one cluster were likely a sequencing artifact. 87-base-pair reads could not separate some V segments, including TRBV6-2 and TRBV6-3. The authors confirmed in vitro that three CMV-associated chains were specific for CMV antigens.

This TCR was recovered from a young man in good health and CMV-seronegative. V gene TRBV4-2 combines with J gene TRBJ2-1, with 10 positions matching TRBD2. What was sequenced was PBMCs. The CDR3 spells CASSQVGLANNEQFF. The DNA for the CDR3 is TGTGCCAGCAGCCAAGTGGGACTAGCGAACAATGAGCAGTTCTTC.